This TCR beta chain was captured by sequencing in a study of T cell changes during pregnancy in multiple sclerosis. The V gene end was trimmed by 1 base and the J gene end by 5 bases; junction bases not matched to a gene: 7. Germline V gene lookup returns CDR1 LNHDA and CDR2 SQIVND (reference sequence). This CDR3 spans 17 amino acids. TCRdb's copy holds only in-frame clones and misses some; the assay was immunoSEQ multiplex PCR. Found here are about 40,000 clones, roughly 90% of them singletons; the top ten hold about an eighth. The source is a female donor with multiple sclerosis, enrolled in a pregnancy study. This chain connects TRBV19 to TRBJ2-3; TRBD2 agrees at 12 bases. The specimen was CD8+ T cells from peripheral blood mononuclear cells, collected in the first trimester of pregnancy. The CDR3: CASSIAALAGGEDTQYF. CDR3 DNA: TGTGCCAGTAGTATAGCAGCACTAGCGGGGGGCGAAGATACGCAGTATTTT.